Listed below are T cell receptor beta chains from one sample, sequenced in a study of T cells after posttransplantation cyclophosphamide. Data came from immunoSEQ multiplex PCR; TCRdb stores just in-frame clones and leaves some out. The specimen has about 25,000 clones, none found just once. The sequenced sample consisted of PBMCs. The source is a man aged 45-65 years in good health, CMV-negative, and a related stem cell transplant donor. Both conserved end residues are part of each CDR3. A D gene is named only where the DNA matches it firmly. Clone size is stated in some rows and not others, as once, few, many or a class when expanded.

D: TRBD2; J: TRBJ2-1; V: TRBV5-5; size: many; CDR3: CASSLTAGGYNEQFF; DNA: TGTGCCAGCAGCTTGACAGCGGGAGGGTACAATGAGCAGTTCTTC
D: .; J: TRBJ2-3; V: TRBV7-2; size: many; CDR3: CASSRDTRADF; DNA: TGTGCCAGCAGCCGGGACACCAGGGCGGATTTT
D: TRBD1; J: TRBJ1-1; V: TRBV6-1; size: many; CDR3: CATRDRGRAEAFF; DNA: TGTGCCACACGGGACAGGGGGAGGGCTGAAGCTTTCTTT
D: TRBD2; J: TRBJ2-1; V: TRBV6-1; size: .; CDR3: CASRAGGTYNEQFF; DNA: TGTGCCAGCAGGGCGGGGGGGACCTACAATGAGCAGTTCTTC
D: TRBD1; J: TRBJ1-2; V: TRBV19; size: many; CDR3: CASKERTGQSGYTF; DNA: TGTGCCAGTAAGGAACGGACAGGTCAGAGTGGCTACACCTTC
D: .; J: TRBJ1-2; V: TRBV6-5; size: many; CDR3: CASSYTGHGYTF; DNA: TGTGCCAGCAGTTACACGGGTCATGGCTACACCTTC
D: TRBD2; J: TRBJ2-5; V: TRBV11-1; size: .; CDR3: CASSQDSGRRQTQYF; DNA: TGTGCCAGCAGCCAGGATAGCGGGAGACGACAGACCCAGTACTTC
D: .; J: TRBJ2-3; V: TRBV11-2; size: many; CDR3: CASSRSGGTDTQYF; DNA: TGTGCCAGCAGCCGTAGCGGAGGCACAGATACGCAGTATTTT
D: TRBD1; J: TRBJ2-4; V: TRBV5-5; size: many; CDR3: CASSPGQGNYIQYF; DNA: TGTGCCAGCTCGCCTGGACAGGGCAACTACATTCAGTACTTC
D: TRBD1; J: TRBJ1-6; V: TRBV19; size: many; CDR3: CASSIQGGGLRSPLHF; DNA: TGTGCCAGTAGTATTCAAGGGGGCGGCTTGAGATCACCCCTCCACTTT
D: TRBD1; J: TRBJ1-1; V: TRBV6-6; size: many; CDR3: CATRQGINTEAFF; DNA: TGTGCCACCCGACAGGGGATAAACACTGAAGCTTTCTTT
D: .; J: TRBJ1-1; V: TRBV5-1; size: many; CDR3: CASSLGAGVNTEAFF; DNA: TGCGCCAGCAGCTTGGGGGCAGGGGTGAACACTGAAGCTTTCTTT
D: .; J: TRBJ2-4; V: TRBV5-3; size: many; CDR3: CARSKNTTLRGAKNIQYF; DNA: TGTGCCAGATCTAAGAATACCACCCTCAGGGGAGCCAAAAACATTCAGTACTTC
D: .; J: TRBJ2-2; V: TRBV7-2; size: many; CDR3: CASSLSFVSAGELFF; DNA: TGTGCCAGCAGCTTGAGCTTCGTCTCGGCCGGGGAGCTGTTTTTT
D: .; J: TRBJ1-1; V: TRBV23-1; size: many; CDR3: CASSQSRGNTEAFF; DNA: TGCGCCAGCAGTCAATCGAGAGGGAACACTGAAGCTTTCTTT
D: .; J: TRBJ2-6; V: TRBV29-1; size: many; CDR3: CSVDEGANVLTF; DNA: TGCAGCGTTGACGAGGGGGCCAACGTCCTGACTTTC
D: .; J: TRBJ2-1; V: TRBV6-5; size: many; CDR3: CASSSLGREEQFF; DNA: TGTGCCAGCAGTTCACTAGGAAGAGAGGAGCAGTTCTTC
D: TRBD2; J: TRBJ2-1; V: TRBV5-4; size: many; CDR3: CASGTSGPSYNEQFF; DNA: TGTGCCAGCGGAACTAGCGGACCGTCCTACAATGAGCAGTTCTTC
D: .; J: TRBJ1-2; V: TRBV19; size: many; CDR3: CASSMPDRLRGYTF; DNA: TGTGCCAGTAGTATGCCGGACAGATTACGCGGCTACACCTTC
D: .; J: TRBJ2-1; V: TRBV29-1; size: many; CDR3: CSVGGDRRNEQFF; DNA: TGCAGCGTTGGTGGAGACAGGAGGAATGAGCAGTTCTTC
D: .; J: TRBJ1-3; V: TRBV4-1; size: many; CDR3: CASSQSATGSGNTIYF; DNA: TGCGCCAGCAGCCAATCCGCGACGGGCTCTGGAAACACCATATATTTT
D: .; J: TRBJ1-2; V: TRBV11-2; size: many; CDR3: CASSLARVGGYTF; DNA: TGTGCCAGCAGCTTAGCCAGGGTAGGCGGCTACACCTTC
D: TRBD2; J: TRBJ2-7; V: TRBV5-4; size: many; CDR3: CASSRSTSEEQYF; DNA: TGTGCCAGCAGCCGCTCGACTAGCGAAGAGCAGTACTTC
D: TRBD2; J: TRBJ2-1; V: TRBV10-3; size: many; CDR3: CAISEREVENEQFF; DNA: TGTGCCATCAGTGAGCGGGAGGTAGAAAATGAGCAGTTCTTC
D: .; J: TRBJ1-2; V: TRBV28; size: many; CDR3: CASSSGGRDSGYTF; DNA: TGTGCCAGCAGTTCTGGAGGGAGGGACTCTGGCTACACCTTC
D: TRBD1; J: TRBJ1-2; V: TRBV10-3; size: many; CDR3: CAISESPGQIYGYTF; DNA: TGTGCCATCAGTGAGTCTCCGGGACAGATCTATGGCTACACCTTC
D: TRBD2; J: TRBJ2-7; V: TRBV9; size: many; CDR3: CASSVAASGGAGVEQYF; DNA: TGTGCCAGCAGCGTAGCAGCTAGCGGGGGGGCTGGAGTCGAGCAGTACTTC
D: TRBD2; J: TRBJ2-2; V: TRBV9; size: many; CDR3: CASSPSGANTGELFF; DNA: TGTGCCAGCAGCCCTAGCGGGGCGAACACCGGGGAGCTGTTTTTT
D: TRBD2; J: TRBJ2-7; V: TRBV2; size: many; CDR3: CASRAGTSGRAFEQYF; DNA: TGTGCCAGCAGAGCCGGGACTAGCGGGAGGGCCTTCGAGCAGTACTTC
D: TRBD2; J: TRBJ2-1; V: TRBV10-1; size: many; CDR3: CASSESPILAGAQEQFF; DNA: TGCGCCAGCAGTGAGTCCCCAATTTTAGCGGGGGCGCAGGAGCAGTTCTTC
D: TRBD1; J: TRBJ1-4; V: TRBV2; size: many; CDR3: CASEITGGNEKLFF; DNA: TGTGCCAGCGAAATCACAGGGGGCAATGAAAAACTGTTTTTT
D: .; J: TRBJ2-1; V: TRBV29-1; size: many; CDR3: CSLGRGLGNEQFF; DNA: TGCAGCCTAGGGCGGGGATTGGGCAATGAGCAGTTCTTC
D: TRBD1; J: TRBJ1-2; V: TRBV25-1; size: many; CDR3: CASSVQGGYGYTF; DNA: TGTGCCAGCAGTGTACAGGGGGGCTATGGCTACACCTTC
D: .; J: TRBJ2-1; V: TRBV11-3; size: many; CDR3: CASSLEARGYEQFF; DNA: TGTGCCAGCAGCTTAGAGGCCCGAGGATATGAGCAGTTCTTC
D: TRBD1; J: TRBJ2-1; V: TRBV4-1; size: many; CDR3: CASSHSKGASSYNEQFF; DNA: TGCGCCAGCAGCCACTCCAAGGGGGCTAGCTCCTACAATGAGCAGTTCTTC
D: .; J: TRBJ2-1; V: TRBV10-2; size: many; CDR3: CASRGSYNEQFF; DNA: TGCGCCTCCCGGGGGTCCTACAATGAGCAGTTCTTC
D: .; J: TRBJ2-7; V: TRBV5-1; size: many; CDR3: CASSLRAPAEGLIYEQYF; DNA: TGCGCCAGCAGCTTGCGGGCCCCAGCGGAGGGACTGATCTACGAGCAGTACTTC
D: TRBD2; J: TRBJ2-7; V: TRBV27; size: many; CDR3: CASTQRWTSGSYEQYF; DNA: TGTGCCAGCACCCAAAGGTGGACTAGCGGGAGTTACGAGCAGTACTTC
D: .; J: TRBJ1-4; V: TRBV21-1; size: many; CDR3: CASSSDLRGKLFF; DNA: TGTGCCAGCAGCTCGGACCTCCGGGGAAAACTGTTTTTT
D: TRBD2; J: TRBJ2-7; V: TRBV4-2; size: .; CDR3: CASSQSRGEASSYEQYF; DNA: TGTGCCAGCAGCCAAAGTCGGGGGGAGGCGAGCTCCTACGAGCAGTACTTC
D: .; J: TRBJ1-2; V: TRBV6-1; size: many; CDR3: CASSENQGHYGYTF; DNA: TGTGCCAGCAGTGAAAATCAGGGGCACTATGGCTACACCTTC
D: TRBD1; J: TRBJ1-2; V: TRBV28; size: many; CDR3: CASSSIGTGARYGYTF; DNA: TGTGCCAGCAGTTCCATCGGGACAGGGGCACGCTATGGCTACACCTTC
D: .; J: TRBJ2-3; V: TRBV11-3; size: many; CDR3: CASSLSGMGGDTQYF; DNA: TGTGCCAGCAGCCTGAGCGGTATGGGCGGAGATACGCAGTATTTT
D: TRBD1; J: TRBJ1-2; V: TRBV5-6; size: many; CDR3: CASIVRDREWYGYTF; DNA: TGTGCCAGCATCGTTCGGGACAGGGAATGGTATGGCTACACCTTC
D: .; J: TRBJ1-1; V: TRBV10-3; size: many; CDR3: CAISGGGGREGEAFF; DNA: TGTGCCATCAGTGGAGGCGGGGGGCGCGAGGGTGAAGCTTTCTTT
D: .; J: TRBJ1-1; V: TRBV7-8; size: many; CDR3: CASRWQGLNTEAFF; DNA: TGTGCCAGCAGATGGCAGGGGCTGAACACTGAAGCTTTCTTT
D: TRBD2; J: TRBJ2-7; V: TRBV7-2; size: many; CDR3: CASSLGGSGGGEQYF; DNA: TGTGCCAGCAGCTTAGGGGGTAGCGGGGGAGGTGAGCAGTACTTC
D: TRBD1; J: TRBJ2-7; V: TRBV7-2; size: many; CDR3: CASSTDRTLGLYF; DNA: TGTGCCAGCAGCACGGACAGGACCTTAGGTTTGTACTTC
D: TRBD2; J: TRBJ2-7; V: TRBV7-2; size: many; CDR3: CASSIDSGGTYEQYF; DNA: TGTGCCAGCAGCATTGATAGCGGGGGGACCTACGAGCAGTACTTC